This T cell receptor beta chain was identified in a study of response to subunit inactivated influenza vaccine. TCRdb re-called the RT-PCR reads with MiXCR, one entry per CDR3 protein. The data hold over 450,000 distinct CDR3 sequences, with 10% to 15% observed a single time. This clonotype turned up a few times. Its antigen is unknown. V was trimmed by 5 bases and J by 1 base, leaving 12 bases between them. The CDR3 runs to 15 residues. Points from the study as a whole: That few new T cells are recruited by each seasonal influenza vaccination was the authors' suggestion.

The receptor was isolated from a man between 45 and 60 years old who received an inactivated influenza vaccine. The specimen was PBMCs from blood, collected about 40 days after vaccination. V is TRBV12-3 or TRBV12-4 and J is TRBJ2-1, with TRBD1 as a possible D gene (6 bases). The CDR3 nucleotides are TGTGCCAGCAGTGATACAGGGTTATCCTACAATGAGCAGTTCTTC. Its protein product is CASSDTGLSYNEQFF.